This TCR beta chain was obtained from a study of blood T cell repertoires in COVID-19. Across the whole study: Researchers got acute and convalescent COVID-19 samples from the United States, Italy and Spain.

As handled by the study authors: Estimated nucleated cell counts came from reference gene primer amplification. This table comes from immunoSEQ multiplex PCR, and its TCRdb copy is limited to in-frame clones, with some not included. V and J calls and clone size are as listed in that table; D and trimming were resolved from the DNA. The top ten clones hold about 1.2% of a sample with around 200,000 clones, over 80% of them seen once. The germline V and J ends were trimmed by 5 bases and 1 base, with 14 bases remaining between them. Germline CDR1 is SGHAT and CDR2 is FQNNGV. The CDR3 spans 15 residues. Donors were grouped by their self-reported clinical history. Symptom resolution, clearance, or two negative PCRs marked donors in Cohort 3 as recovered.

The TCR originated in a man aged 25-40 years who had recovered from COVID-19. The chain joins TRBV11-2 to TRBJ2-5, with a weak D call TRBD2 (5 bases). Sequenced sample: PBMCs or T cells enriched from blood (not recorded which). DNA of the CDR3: TGTGCCAGCAGCCCCGGACTGCCCACCCAAGAGACCCAGTACTTC. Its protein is CASSPGLPTQETQYF.